The present entry profiles one T cell receptor beta chain with its context. Its target is not known. Profiling relied on immunoSEQ multiplex PCR, and the TCRdb table lists in-frame clones only, not all of them. The table records about 280,000 clones, more than 75% of them present only once. This record belongs to a study of cytomegalovirus exposure and HLA in healthy donors. Study outcomes and limitations: The listing of roughly 160 TCR beta chains classed them as cytomegalovirus-associated. Researchers reported that three CMV-associated chains were confirmed in vitro as CMV antigen-specific.

This clonotype originated in a woman under 30 in good health and CMV-seronegative. The sample taken for sequencing was PBMCs.

The CDR3 is CASSTLRGSQYF. The CDR3 DNA is TGTGCCAGCAGTACTCTGCGCGGGTCCCAGTATTTT. The chain recombines TRBV27 with TRBJ2-3; the D gene is possibly TRBD2 (5 bases). In germline, CDR1 is MNHEY, CDR2 SMNVEV (reference sequence). The CDR3 has 12 residues. The V and J ends lost 5 bases and 12 bases respectively, with 15 bases between them.